These 7 T cell receptor beta chains came from one sample sequenced in a study of blood T cell repertoires in COVID-19 (dated by TCRdb to the early 2020s). Library method: the immunoSEQ multiplex PCR assay. As stored in TCRdb, this immuneACCESS dataset retains in-frame rearrangements with V and J assigned. A fraction of the clones does not appear; measured against another copy, unresolved V genes explain less than half of the discrepancy, and the remainder lacks a known reason. The sample has roughly 250,000 clones on record, approximately 90% of them singletons. 2% to 2.5% of the sample lies in the top ten. The sequenced material came from peripheral blood. These receptors all stem from a woman aged 40 to 49 who had recovered from COVID-19.

The chain combines TRBV6-6 with TRBJ2-7; 11 bases line up with TRBD1. The CDR3 totals 13 residues. CDR1 is MNHNY, CDR2 SVGAGI, per germline (reference sequence). With 6 bases clipped from V and 4 bases from J, the junction kept 2 bases outside the gene matches. The CDR3 nucleotides are TGTGCCAGCAGCGGGGACAGGGGGTACGAGCAGTACTTC. The encoded protein is CASSGDRGYEQYF.

This clone showed up just a few times. This chain uses TRBV25-1 with TRBJ1-5; D perhaps matches TRBD1 (6 bases). V was cut by 8 bases and J by 3 bases, with 17 bases left in between. CDR3 length: 15 amino acids. Germline CDR1 reads MGHDK; CDR2 reads SYGVNS. CDR3 DNA: TGTGCCAGCCAGGACAGCGCCAAACCCAATCAGCCCCAGCATTTT. Translated, it gives CASQDSAKPNQPQHF.

This clone was detected only a few times. This chain links TRBV3-1 (or the pseudogene TRBV3-2) with TRBJ1-2; 8 bases line up with TRBD1. V shed 5 bases and J 7 bases; nucleotides not matched to a gene: 9. CDR3 length equals 14 residues. Germline CDR1 LGHDT, CDR2 YNNKEL (reference sequence). The DNA for the CDR3 is TGTGCCAGCAGCTCAGGGGGCGCTCGACCTGGCTACACCTTC. Translating it yields CASSSGGARPGYTF.

The gene calls are TRBV3-1 (or the pseudogene TRBV3-2) and TRBJ2-3; 7 bases map to TRBD2. This CDR3 is built from 13 residues. CDR1 LGHDT and CDR2 YNNKEL come from the germline V gene (reference sequence). J gave up 1 base and V 9 bases, and 4 bases lay outside the gene matches. The CDR3 sequence: CASLTSGTDTQYF. The CDR3 DNA follows: TGTGCCAGTCTAACTAGCGGCACAGATACGCAGTATTTT.

The V and J genes are TRBV19 and TRBJ1-4; TRBD1 agrees at 10 bases. Germline trimming cut 8 bases from V and 5 bases from J; bases unmatched to any gene: 2. The CDR3 covers 13 residues. Germline V CDR1 and CDR2: LNHDA, SQIVND (reference sequence). The CDR3 region has the DNA TGTGCCAGTCCGACAGGGGGCAATGAAAAACTGTTTTTT. This sequence encodes CASPTGGNEKLFF.

This clone was seen a single time. The genes are TRBV11-1 and TRBJ1-6; TRBD1 agrees at 7 bases. The CDR3 runs to 14 residues. Germline CDR1 SGHAT, CDR2 FQDESV (reference sequence). The V gene end was trimmed by 5 bases and the J gene end by 10 bases; junction bases not matched to a gene: 8. Here the CDR3 reads CASSPTGLGSPLHF. For the CDR3, the DNA is TGTGCCAGCAGCCCGACAGGGTTGGGCTCACCCCTCCACTTT.

This chain links TRBV2 with TRBJ2-3, with 8 bases that match TRBD1. V lost 5 bases, J lost 2 bases, and 6 bases stayed unmatched. Germline values: CDR1 SNHLY, CDR2 FYNNEI. The CDR3 is 15 residues long. DNA of the CDR3: TGTGCCAGCAGTACTACAGGGGGAGACACAGATACGCAGTATTTT. It is translated as CASSTTGGDTDTQYF.